This T cell receptor beta chain was identified during a study of OX40 agonist ivuxolimab in advanced cancers. At the level of the study: The patients received ivuxolimab by intravenous route every 2 weeks at 0.01 to 10 mg/kg. Two cutaneous melanoma patients and one hepatocellular carcinoma patient, three in all, had partial responses. Study-level findings and limits: CD4+ T cells averaged fewer expanded clones than CD8+ T cells.

Turning to this clone: Antigen unknown.

Sequencing was performed with immunoSEQ multiplex PCR; in TCRdb, only in-frame clones are kept and a portion is missing. This repertoire shows around 65,000 clones, around 87% found once; its top ten account for more than 9%. Germline-derived CDR1 and CDR2 are LNHDA and SQIVND (reference sequence). This CDR3 has 15 amino acids. The ends lost 2 bases at V and 7 bases at J; junction bases unmatched: 8. Material: CD4+ or CD8+ T cells sorted from blood, obtained in a trial of the OX40 agonist ivuxolimab. The receptor's source is an adult with an advanced solid tumor such as melanoma, head and neck, liver or kidney cancer. The genes are TRBV19 and TRBJ2-3; the match to TRBD2 covers 8 bases. The CDR3 bases are TGTGCCAGTAGTATAACGGGAGGGCCTTGGAATACGCAGTATTTT. It translates to CASSITGGPWNTQYF. The whole variable domain, remainder taken from reference TRBV19 and TRBJ2-3, is DGGITQSPKYLFRKEGQNVTLSCEQNLNHDAMYWYRQDPGQGLRLIYYSQIVNDFQKGDIAEGYSVSREKKESFPLTVTSAQKNPTAFYLCASSITGGPWNTQYFGPGTRLTVL.